Below, 23 T cell receptor beta chains from the same sample are listed, as sequenced in a study of post-analysis software for immune sequencing data. Libraries were made from TCR beta cDNA, and they carried unique molecular identifiers. TCRdb re-called the PCR reads with MiXCR, one entry per CDR3 protein. The sample comprises 750,000 to 950,000 distinct CDR3 sequences, 53% of which are singletons, and 4% to 5.5% rests with the top ten. These TCRs' antigens remain unknown. Findings and limits, study-wide: Elevated frequency relative to controls characterized about 5 TRBV segments in patients, TRBV5-6, TRBV5-1 and TRBV20-1 among them.

Sequencing input: blood. These receptor sequences come from a girl between 10 and 17 years old with multiple sclerosis.

Only a few counts were recorded for this clonotype. The chain recombines TRBV20-1 with TRBJ2-3; TRBD2 is a possible D gene (5 bases). Germline CDR1 reads DFQATT; CDR2 reads SNEGSKA (reference sequence). The CDR3 is 13 amino acids. Trimming took 6 bases from V and 5 from J, leaving 15 bases between them. The CDR3 DNA is TGCAGTGCCCTGATACCCGGGAAAGATACGCAGTATTTT. Amino acids: CSALIPGKDTQYF.

This clonotype was seen a handful of times. Its ends do not fully match the called genes, so a read error is possible. V is TRBV5-1 and J is TRBJ2-7, with TRBD1 identical over 7 bases. Germline values: CDR1 SGHRS, CDR2 YFSETQ. The CDR3 sequence is 13 residues long. The CDR3 DNA reads as TGTGCCAGCAGTGAGGGACAGACCTACGAGCAGTACTTC. This translates into CASSEGQTYEQYF.

This clonotype has a single count. V usage is TRBV7-3 and J usage is TRBJ2-1, with TRBD1 matching over 9 bases. The germline CDR1 and CDR2 sequences are SGHTA and FQGTGA. This CDR3 region has 16 residues. The junction had 11 bases not matched to a gene; V was cut back by 5 bases and J by 6 bases. The CDR3 bases are TGTGCCAGCAGCCTACCGGGACAGGGCTTACCCAATGAGCAGTTCTTC. Translating gives CASSLPGQGLPNEQFF.

The V call is TRBV20-1, the J call TRBJ2-5; no definite D call. The V gene lost 6 bases and the J gene lost 4 bases, with 18 bases spanning the gap. This CDR3 is 14 amino acids long. Germline lookup yields CDR1 DFQATT and CDR2 SNEGSKA (reference sequence). The CDR3 reads CSAKAPGVRETQYF. The DNA of the CDR3 is TGCAGTGCCAAGGCCCCTGGGGTGCGAGAGACCCAGTACTTC.

The table lists this clonotype with a few counts. The V gene is TRBV7-8, the J gene TRBJ2-5; 7 bases are a match to TRBD1. With 5 bases clipped from V and 1 base from J, the junction kept 19 bases outside the gene matches. The germline CDR1 and CDR2 sequences are SGHVS and FQNEAQ. The length of the CDR3 is 19 residues. CDR3 sequence reads: CASSRPRINRGPTQETQYF. As DNA, the CDR3 is TGTGCCAGCAGCCGGCCACGGATCAACAGGGGACCTACCCAAGAGACCCAGTACTTC.

This clonotype was counted a few times. V is TRBV12-5 and J is TRBJ2-5; no clear D gene. This CDR3 is built from 13 residues. Trimming cost V 9 bases and J 1 base, with 12 bases left between them. The germline CDR1 and CDR2 sequences are LGHNT and FRNRAP. The CDR3 region has the DNA TGTGCTAGCCGCCCCGGGTTCCAAGAGACCCAGTACTTC. Translating it yields CASRPGFQETQYF.

The table lists this clonotype with a few counts. The J gene is TRBJ2-7, the V gene TRBV29-1, with 8 bases aligning to TRBD1. Germline values: CDR1 SQVTM, CDR2 ANQGSEA. The CDR3 totals 11 residues. J was trimmed by 5 bases and V by 5 bases; bases with no gene match: 2. The CDR3 reads CSVPGGDEQYF. DNA of the CDR3: TGCAGCGTTCCAGGGGGCGACGAGCAGTACTTC.

Details on this clonotype: An end of the junction does not agree with germline; a read error may underlie this. This rearrangement joins TRBV29-1 to TRBJ1-2; D perhaps matches TRBD1 (5 bases). Looked up from germline, CDR1 is SQVTM and CDR2 is ANQGSEA. The CDR3 is made up of 13 amino acids. DNA for the CDR3: TGCAGCGTAGAAGAGGCGGGACTATATGGCTACACCTTC. Translation: CSVEEAGLYGYTF. Drawing the rest from reference TRBV29-1 and TRBJ1-2, the complete variable domain is SAVISQKPSRDICQRGTSLTIQCQVDSQVTMMFWYRQQPGQSLTLIATANQGSEATYESGFVIDKFPISRPNLTFSTLTVSNMSPEDSSIYLCSVEEAGLYGYTFGSGTRLTVV.

This clonotype was found once. The chain joins TRBV6-2 or TRBV6-3 to TRBJ2-1; D might be TRBD1 (6 bases). Germline V gives CDR1 MNHEY, CDR2 SVGEGT. There are 16 residues in the CDR3. V was clipped by 5 bases and J by 0 bases, with 14 bases between them. The CDR3 bases are TGTGCCAGCAGTCGGGACATCCCCACCTCCTACAATGAGCAGTTCTTC. Amino acid sequence: CASSRDIPTSYNEQFF.

The chain couples TRBV24-1 to TRBJ2-1; D perhaps matches TRBD2 (5 bases). Per the germline V gene, CDR1 is KGHDR and CDR2 is SFDVKD. Trimming removed 4 bases from V and 6 bases from J, with 12 bases in between. The CDR3 loop spans 14 amino acids. The CDR3 region is CATSDPTTANEQFF. In DNA form, the CDR3 reads TGTGCCACCAGTGACCCGACTACGGCCAATGAGCAGTTCTTC.

The chain couples TRBV29-1 to TRBJ2-3; D assignment may be TRBD1 or TRBD2 (5 bases each). The CDR3 sequence is 15 residues long. Germline V gives CDR1 SQVTM, CDR2 ANQGSEA. V was clipped by 5 bases and J by 2 bases, with 17 bases between them. CDR3: CSVTSGTVDTDTQYF. The DNA of the CDR3 is TGCAGCGTTACCTCCGGGACGGTAGACACAGATACGCAGTATTTT.

The chain joins TRBV20-1 to TRBJ1-4; a possible D gene is TRBD1 (6 bases). The V end was cut by 1 base, the J end by 10 bases, with 22 bases between. In germline, CDR1 is DFQATT, CDR2 SNEGSKA (reference sequence). CDR3 length: 16 residues. CDR3 sequence: CSARGGGTGSGGKLFF. In DNA form, the CDR3 reads TGCAGTGCTAGAGGGGGGGGCACAGGGAGCGGCGGAAAACTGTTTTTT.

The chain employs TRBV20-1 and TRBJ1-2, with D possibly being TRBD1 (5 bases). Germline V CDR1 and CDR2: DFQATT, SNEGSKA (reference sequence). V lost 2 bases, J lost 3 bases, and 13 bases lay in between. This CDR3 spans 14 amino acids. The CDR3 loop reads CSARRLRGDYGYTF. DNA of the CDR3: TGCAGTGCTAGACGCTTAAGAGGGGACTATGGCTACACCTTC.

The chain carries TRBV6-2 or TRBV6-3 and TRBJ2-1; 9 bases map to TRBD2. The J segment lost 8 bases and the V segment lost 5 bases, leaving 16 bases of the junction unmatched. This CDR3 comprises 17 residues. In germline, CDR1 is MNHEY, CDR2 SVGEGT. The CDR3: CASSPWRREGYWDEQFF. Written as DNA, the CDR3 is TGTGCCAGCAGTCCCTGGAGGCGGGAGGGTTATTGGGATGAGCAGTTCTTC.

This clonotype has a handful of counts. J is TRBJ1-4 and V is TRBV20-1; possibly TRBD1 for D (5 bases). V was shortened by 0 bases and J by 8 bases, with 16 bases between the two germline ends. CDR1 is DFQATT and CDR2 is SNEGSKA in the germline V gene (reference sequence). CDR3 size: 15 residues. The CDR3 region is CSARDQRTRDEKLFF. The CDR3 nucleotides are TGCAGTGCTAGAGATCAGAGGACTAGGGACGAAAAACTGTTTTTT.

This clonotype was found a few times. The J gene is TRBJ2-5, the V gene TRBV15; D is unclear. V was clipped by 3 bases and J by 2 bases, with 7 bases between them. Looked up from germline, CDR1 is LNHNV and CDR2 is YYDKDF (reference sequence). This CDR3 has 13 residues. DNA for the CDR3: TGTGCCACCAGCAGGGTCGGTCAAGAGACCCAGTACTTC. Residues: CATSRVGQETQYF.

The chain couples TRBV12-3 or TRBV12-4 to TRBJ2-3; TRBD2 matches 15 bases. This CDR3 region has 15 residues. J was trimmed by 10 bases and V by 4 bases; bases with no gene match: 6. The CDR3 loop reads CASSSGLAGGDAQYF. The DNA for the CDR3 is TGTGCCAGCAGTTCAGGACTAGCGGGAGGGGATGCGCAGTATTTT.

V gene TRBV10-3 combines with J gene TRBJ2-4; 8 bases are shared with TRBD2. J lost 13 bases, V lost 9 bases, and 14 bases had no gene match. This CDR3 has 13 amino acids. Germline V gene lookup returns CDR1 ENHRY and CDR2 SYGVKD. The CDR3 loop reads CAIRAGVENEQYF. In nucleotides, the CDR3 is TGTGCCATAAGAGCGGGAGTGGAAAATGAGCAGTACTTC.

CDR3 loop: CASSPTGGTETQYF. The CDR3 nucleotides read TGTGCCAGCAGCCCGACAGGGGGGACGGAGACCCAGTACTTC. The chain has TRBV7-9 and TRBJ2-5; 9 bases fit TRBD1. Germline V gene sequence: CDR1 SEHNR, CDR2 FQNEAQ (reference sequence). CDR3 length: 14 amino acids. V lost 5 bases and J lost 5; bases outside the gene matches: 6. Using reference TRBV7-9 and TRBJ2-5 for the parts outside the CDR3, the full variable domain is DTGVSQNPRHKITKRGQNVTFRCDPISEHNRLYWYRQTLGQGPEFLTYFQNEAQLEKSRLLSDRFSAERPKGSFSTLEIQRTEQGDSAMYLCASSPTGGTETQYFGPGTRLLVL.

The genes are TRBV29-1 and TRBJ2-5, with D possibly TRBD1 on 5 matching bases. The CDR3 covers 14 residues. V lost 6 bases to trimming and J lost 1 base, with 15 bases between them. Germline V lookup: CDR1 SQVTM, CDR2 ANQGSEA. The CDR3 reads CSVSPTVVQETQYF. For the CDR3, the DNA is TGCAGCGTCAGCCCGACAGTAGTCCAAGAGACCCAGTACTTC. Full variable domain (remainder filled in from reference TRBV29-1 and TRBJ2-5): SAVISQKPSRDICQRGTSLTIQCQVDSQVTMMFWYRQQPGQSLTLIATANQGSEATYESGFVIDKFPISRPNLTFSTLTVSNMSPEDSSIYLCSVSPTVVQETQYFGPGTRLLVL.

This clonotype has just one count. This sequence joins TRBV5-5 and TRBJ1-5, with 9 bases matching TRBD1. The V gene's germline CDR1 is SGHKS and CDR2 YYEKEE (reference sequence). The V and J ends lost 0 bases and 6 bases, in that order; junction bases with no gene match: 4. This CDR3 has 15 residues. CDR3 residues: CASSLGTGATQPQHF. CDR3 DNA sequence: TGTGCCAGCAGCTTGGGGACAGGGGCCACTCAGCCCCAGCATTTT.

A note on this clonotype: One end of the junction varies from germline; a read error may be responsible. The V call is TRBV20-1, the J call TRBJ1-1, with 7 bases matching TRBD1. This CDR3 region has 16 residues. Germline V gives CDR1 DFQATT, CDR2 SNEGSKA (reference sequence). The CDR3 DNA is TGCAATGCTAGAAAAGAGGGGGGACAGTTGTACACTGAAGCTTTCTTT. Its translation: CNARKEGGQLYTEAFF.

This chain links TRBV4-2 with TRBJ2-3; 12 bases line up with TRBD1. There are 17 residues in the CDR3. J gave up 5 bases and V 2 bases, and 8 bases lay outside the gene matches. Per germline, CDR1 LGHNA and CDR2 YNFKEQ. The CDR3, as DNA: TGTGCCAGCAGCCAACACCGGGACAGGGGGCAGGGAGATACGCAGTATTTT. Translating gives CASSQHRDRGQGDTQYF.